The subject of this entry is one TCR beta chain. The data stem from a study of Ad26.COV2.S vaccination and SARS-CoV-2 variants. Germline V CDR1 and CDR2: SGHAT, FQNNGV. This CDR3 region has 14 residues. Trimming took 5 bases from V and 3 from J; bases not matched to a gene: 4. Sequencing was performed with immunoSEQ multiplex PCR; in TCRdb, only in-frame clones are kept and a portion is missing. This sample has around 300,000 clones; 88% occur once, and the top ten carry around 6.4%. Documented treatment: some 20 received Ad26.COV2.S at low or high dose, single or two shots; 5 received placebo; per-sample allocation not given. Day 63 after the first vaccine or placebo injection was the time point for sampling.

Sample: peripheral blood, taken in a trial of Ad26.COV2.S vaccine versus placebo. This clonotype was obtained from a person between 18 and 60 years old who received the Ad26.COV2.S COVID-19 vaccine or a placebo. The chain employs TRBV11-2 and TRBJ2-5; TRBD1 matches 9 bases. As DNA, the CDR3 is TGTGCCAGCAGCCCTAGGGACAGGGAAGAGACCCAGTACTTC. The encoded protein is CASSPRDREETQYF.